These 12 T cell receptor beta chains were sequenced from one sample in a study of blood T cell repertoires in COVID-19. The assay was immunoSEQ multiplex PCR, and TCRdb's table has in-frame clones only and misses some. The sample lists roughly 200,000 clones; roughly 75% were seen once. Sequencing used peripheral blood. The receptors stem from a woman aged 65 to 85 with acute or convalescent COVID-19.

The chain carries TRBV9 and TRBJ1-1; D is perhaps TRBD1 (6 bases). V was cut by 0 bases and J by 6 bases, with 12 bases left in between. This CDR3 is 14 amino acids long. CDR1 and CDR2 (germline): SGDLS, YYNGEE. CDR3 protein: CASSVGGKGAEAFF. Written as DNA, the CDR3 is TGTGCCAGCAGCGTAGGAGGAAAGGGGGCTGAAGCTTTCTTT.

The chain is built from TRBV5-6 and TRBJ2-7; 7 bases are a match to TRBD2. Germline assignment: CDR1 SGHDT and CDR2 YYEEEE. Germline trimming cut 6 bases from V and 4 bases from J; bases unmatched to any gene: 13. The CDR3 consists of 15 residues. The CDR3 spells CASTLGPSGVYEQYF. The CDR3 nucleotides read TGTGCCAGCACCCTTGGGCCTAGCGGAGTTTACGAGCAGTACTTC.

V usage is TRBV20-1 and J usage is TRBJ2-1; D unclear. In germline, CDR1 is DFQATT, CDR2 SNEGSKA (reference sequence). This CDR3 comprises 10 residues. V was pared by 5 bases and J by 5 bases, with 4 bases between. CDR3 loop: CSARNNEQFF. In DNA form, the CDR3 reads TGCAGTGCTCGTAACAATGAGCAGTTCTTC.

The chain carries TRBV5-1 and TRBJ2-3; 13 nucleotides line up with TRBD2. The germline CDR1 and CDR2 sequences are SGHRS and YFSETQ. The CDR3 is 16 residues long. The J segment lost 5 bases and the V segment lost 4 bases, leaving 7 bases of the junction unmatched. As DNA, the CDR3 is TGCGCCAGCAGCAGACAACTAGCGGGAGGGGGAGATACGCAGTATTTT. Protein: CASSRQLAGGGDTQYF.

The gene calls are TRBV7-2 and TRBJ2-2; TRBD2 matches at 10 bases. The CDR3 sequence is 15 residues long. Trimming took 4 bases from V and 1 from J; bases not matched to a gene: 0. Germline V gene sequence: CDR1 SGHTA, CDR2 FQGNSA. The CDR3 spells CASSWTSGNTGELFF. DNA of the CDR3: TGTGCCAGCAGCTGGACTAGCGGGAACACCGGGGAGCTGTTTTTT.

V and J are TRBV18 and TRBJ1-2, with D possibly matching TRBD1 (5 bases). CDR1 and CDR2 from the germline V gene are KGHSH and LQKENI. This CDR3 spans 14 amino acids. V was cut by 3 bases and J by 4 bases, with 12 bases left in between. CDR3 coding DNA: TGTGCCAGCTCACCGTTGACAGAGACCTATGGCTACACCTTC. This gives the protein CASSPLTETYGYTF.

This clone was observed a single time. CDR3: CASSLGLAVVYNEQFF. DNA for the CDR3: TGCGCCAGCAGCTTGGGACTAGCGGTAGTATACAATGAGCAGTTCTTC. The genes are TRBV5-1 and TRBJ2-1; TRBD2 aligns across 9 bases. This CDR3 contains 16 residues. The trim removed 0 bases at V and 4 bases at J, leaving 5 bases unmatched. Germline V gives CDR1 SGHRS, CDR2 YFSETQ.

The J gene is TRBJ2-7, the V gene TRBV7-6, with TRBD1 matching over 7 bases. V was pared by 1 base and J by 3 bases, with 6 bases of the junction left unmatched. Germline CDR1 and CDR2: SGHVS and FNYEAQ. This CDR3 has 15 residues. The CDR3, as DNA: TGTGCCAGCAGCTTAGATGACAGGGCAGGCTACGAGCAGTACTTC. Translating it yields CASSLDDRAGYEQYF. Full variable domain (rest looked up from reference TRBV7-6 and TRBJ2-7): GAGVSQSPRYKVTKRGQDVALRCDPISGHVSLYWYRQALGQGPEFLTYFNYEAQQDKSGLPNDRFSAERPEGSISTLTIQRTEQRDSAMYRCASSLDDRAGYEQYFGPGTRLTVT.

The chain uses TRBV25-1 and TRBJ1-4; maybe TRBD1 (6 bases). Germline V gene sequence: CDR1 MGHDK, CDR2 SYGVNS. CDR3 length: 14 residues. Trimming pared 6 bases from V and 4 bases from J, leaving 12 bases between. CDR3 sequence: CASSPQGNNEKLFF. The CDR3 bases are TGTGCCAGCAGCCCCCAGGGGAATAATGAAAAACTGTTTTTT.

This sequence joins TRBV7-9 and TRBJ2-2; 8 bases map to TRBD2. CDR1 SEHNR and CDR2 FQNEAQ come from the germline V gene (reference sequence). The CDR3 has 16 residues. The V gene end was trimmed by 0 bases and the J gene end by 1 base; junction bases not matched to a gene: 1. The CDR3 reads CASSLAGLGNTGELFF. Written as DNA, the CDR3 is TGTGCCAGCAGCTTAGCGGGACTAGGGAACACCGGGGAGCTGTTTTTT.

As DNA, the CDR3 is TGTGCCAGCAGCTTATTGGACAGGGGGCAAGAGACCCAGTACTTC. The encoded protein is CASSLLDRGQETQYF. The chain combines TRBV7-8 with TRBJ2-5; TRBD1 aligns across 10 bases. From germline, CDR1 is SGHVS and CDR2 FQNEAQ. The V and J ends lost 2 bases and 2 bases, in that order; junction bases with no gene match: 2. The CDR3 spans 15 residues.

This clone was counted a few times. The chain recombines TRBV28 with TRBJ1-6, with 10 bases fitting TRBD1. Germline V gives CDR1 MDHEN, CDR2 SYDVKM. V lost 6 bases and J lost 6; bases outside the gene matches: 2. The CDR3 loop spans 14 amino acids. The CDR3 region is CASRGQGPNSPLHF. The CDR3 DNA is TGTGCCAGCAGGGGACAGGGGCCTAATTCACCCCTCCACTTT.